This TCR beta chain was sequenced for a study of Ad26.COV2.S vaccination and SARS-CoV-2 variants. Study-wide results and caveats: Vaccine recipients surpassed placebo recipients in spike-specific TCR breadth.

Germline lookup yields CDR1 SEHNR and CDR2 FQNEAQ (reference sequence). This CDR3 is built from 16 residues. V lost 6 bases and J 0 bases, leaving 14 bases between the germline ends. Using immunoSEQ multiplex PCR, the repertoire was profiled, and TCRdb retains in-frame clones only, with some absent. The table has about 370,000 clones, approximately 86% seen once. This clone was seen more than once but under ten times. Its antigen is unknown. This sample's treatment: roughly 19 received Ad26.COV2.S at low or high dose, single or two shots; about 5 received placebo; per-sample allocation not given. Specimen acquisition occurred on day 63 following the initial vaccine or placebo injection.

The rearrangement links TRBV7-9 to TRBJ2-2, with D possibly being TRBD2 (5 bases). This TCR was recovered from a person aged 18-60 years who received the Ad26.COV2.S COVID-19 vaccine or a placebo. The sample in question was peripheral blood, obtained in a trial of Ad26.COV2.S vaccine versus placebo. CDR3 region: CASSHAGYSNTGELFF. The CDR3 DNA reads TGTGCCAGCAGTCACGCGGGTTACTCGAACACCGGGGAGCTGTTTTTT.